This TCR beta chain is drawn from a study of CD8+CD57+ T cells in acquired aplastic anemia. Patients included in sequencing had previously demonstrated CD8+CD57+ cell expansion by flow cytometry. At blood sampling, none of the patients had yet received therapy. This clonotype occurred many times. Researchers used genomic DNA as the template to profile TCR beta VDJ and CDR3. TCRdb reprocessed the reads with MiXCR, giving one entry per CDR3 protein. The sample carries 120,000 or so distinct CDR3 sequences, 30% to 45% recorded once. V gave up 1 base and J gave up 8 bases, with 11 bases separating them. The V gene's germline CDR1 is ENHRY and CDR2 SYGVKD. This CDR3 has 13 amino acids.

The chain recombines TRBV10-3 with TRBJ1-2; no clear D. The receptor was isolated from a human donor with aplastic anemia. The sample comprised sorted CD4+, CD8+, or CD8+CD57+ T cells (not recorded which) from PBMCs. DNA for the CDR3: TGTGCCATCAGTGAGTACGCTCCGGGGGGCTACACCTTC. Amino acids: CAISEYAPGGYTF.